Each of the 24 T cell receptor beta chains below was sequenced from the same sample in a study of shared clonotypes between healthy human individuals (dated by TCRdb to about 2020). Libraries came from the immunoSEQ multiplex PCR assay. What TCRdb holds here is the immuneACCESS table cut down to in-frame rearrangements. Part of the clones is not present; checked against another copy, under half of the missing clones reflect an unresolved V gene, and the others are unexplained. This sample holds approximately 2,000,000 clones; 85% to 95% were observed only once. Of the sample, approximately 0.4% is held by the ten largest clones. The sequenced sample consisted of naive CD4+ T cells from PBMCs. The cell subset or site label, read with the paper, signifies: CD45RA+ positively selected. The receptors derive from a man aged 18 to 30 in good health. Some clones in this sample may be carry-over from other donors' samples.

CDR3 bases: TGTGCCAGCTCACCAATTCGGGACAGAGGAAACACCATATATTTT. Amino acids: CASSPIRDRGNTIYF. V is TRBV18 and J is TRBJ1-3; TRBD1 matches at 7 bases. Germline CDR1 and CDR2: KGHSH and LQKENI. The CDR3 contains 15 residues. With V trimmed by 2 bases and J by 4 bases, 5 bases remained unmatched.

This rearrangement joins TRBV6-5 to TRBJ2-2, with 8 bases matching TRBD1. Germline lookup yields CDR1 MNHEY and CDR2 SVGAGI. The junction had 1 base not matched to a gene; V was cut back by 5 bases and J by 5 bases. The CDR3 is 13 amino acids. Written as DNA, the CDR3 is TGTGCCAGCAGTCGGACAGGGACCGGGGAGCTGTTTTTT. The encoded protein is CASSRTGTGELFF.

A few counts support this clone. The chain combines TRBV5-1 with TRBJ2-1; 7 bases fit TRBD2. Germline values: CDR1 SGHRS, CDR2 YFSETQ. The CDR3 runs to 16 residues. The trim removed 2 bases at V and 7 bases at J, leaving 12 bases unmatched. In DNA, the CDR3 is TGCGCCAGCAGCTTCGACGGGGCGGGAGCGTGGAATGAGCAGTTCTTC. Amino acids: CASSFDGAGAWNEQFF. The variable domain in full, with the rest retrieved from reference TRBV5-1 and TRBJ2-1, is KAGVTQTPRYLIKTRGQQVTLSCSPISGHRSVSWYQQTPGQGLQFLFEYFSETQRNKGNFPGRFSGRQFSNSRSEMNVSTLELGDSALYLCASSFDGAGAWNEQFFGPGTRLTVL.

The V gene is TRBV6-6, the J gene TRBJ2-7, with D uncertain. The germline V gene has CDR1 MNHNY and CDR2 SVGAGI (reference sequence). V dropped 6 bases and J dropped 3 bases, with 12 bases sitting between them. The CDR3 length is 13 residues. The CDR3 nucleotides are TGTGCCAGCAGCCGATATCCGGGCTACGAGCAGTACTTC. Protein sequence: CASSRYPGYEQYF.

This sequence joins TRBV29-1 and TRBJ2-1; tentatively, D is TRBD1 (6 bases). The CDR3 is 12 amino acids. V was shortened by 6 bases and J by 5 bases, with 11 bases between the two germline ends. Germline assignment: CDR1 SQVTM and CDR2 ANQGSEA. The CDR3 loop reads CSVNRANNEQFF. In DNA, the CDR3 is TGCAGCGTGAACAGGGCGAACAATGAGCAGTTCTTC.

The genes are TRBV5-3 and TRBJ1-3; D gene uncertain. TRBV5-3 carries the ORF label, with uncertain function. The CDR3 has 13 residues. Trimming cost V 8 bases and J 0 bases, with 9 bases left between them. The CDR3 sequence is CASSRSSGNTIYF. Written as DNA, the CDR3 is TGTGCCAGTAGCCGGAGCTCTGGAAACACCATATATTTT.

In the case of this clone: The same CDR3 also results from other DNA sequences found in this sample. In DNA, the CDR3 is TGCGCCAGCAGCAGCGGACTAGCGGGAGGCCAAGAGACCCAGTACTTC. Residues: CASSSGLAGGQETQYF. The J gene is TRBJ2-5, the V gene TRBV5-1, with TRBD2 matching over 14 bases. From germline, CDR1 is SGHRS and CDR2 YFSETQ. The CDR3 sequence is 16 residues long. V shed 4 bases, J shed 1 base, and the junction held 3 bases outside the gene matches.

CDR3 in DNA: TGTGCCAGCAGCTTAAGCGGACTAGCCCCTTACAATGAGCAGTTCTTC. It encodes CASSLSGLAPYNEQFF. The chain is built from TRBV11-3 and TRBJ2-1, with 8 bases aligning to TRBD2. Germline CDR1 SGHNT, CDR2 YENEEA. J gave up 4 bases and V 2 bases, and 7 bases lay outside the gene matches. The CDR3 consists of 16 residues. Filled out from reference TRBV11-3 and TRBJ2-1, the complete variable domain reads EAGVVQSPRYKIIEKKQPVAFWCNPISGHNTLYWYLQNLGQGPELLIRYENEEAVDDSQLPKDRFSAERLKGVDSTLKIQPAELGDSAVYLCASSLSGLAPYNEQFFGPGTRLTVL.

Comment on this clone: The sample has other DNA sequences that encode this CDR3 too. V gene TRBV6-5 combines with J gene TRBJ2-7; D ambiguous. This CDR3 has 15 amino acids. The germline V and J ends were trimmed by 0 bases and 0 bases, with 9 bases remaining between them. Germline V gives CDR1 MNHEY, CDR2 SVGAGI. The CDR3 loop reads CASSYSQAFSYEQYF. The CDR3 DNA follows: TGTGCCAGCAGTTACTCGCAAGCGTTCTCCTACGAGCAGTACTTC.

This chain's CDR3 is CASSLGILHGAGYTF. Written as DNA, the CDR3 is TGTGCCAGCAGCCTAGGAATACTTCACGGGGCTGGCTACACCTTC. The chain couples TRBV5-6 to TRBJ1-2, with a possible D match to TRBD1 (5 bases). This CDR3 has 15 residues. Trimming pared 4 bases from V and 7 bases from J, leaving 20 bases between. Germline V gives CDR1 SGHDT, CDR2 YYEEEE.

The V gene is TRBV5-4, the J gene TRBJ2-3; 9 bases align to TRBD1. The CDR3 loop spans 15 amino acids. In germline, CDR1 is SGHNT, CDR2 YYREEE (reference sequence). The ends lost 2 bases at V and 6 bases at J; junction bases unmatched: 7. In DNA, the CDR3 is TGTGCCAGCAGCTTACCGGGACAGGGTTTTGATACGCAGTATTTT. It encodes CASSLPGQGFDTQYF.

DNA of the CDR3: TGTGCCAGCAGCTTAGAGGGCAGGCATGGAAACACCATATATTTT. Protein product: CASSLEGRHGNTIYF. The chain couples TRBV11-2 to TRBJ1-3; D is ambiguous. Germline V gives CDR1 SGHAT, CDR2 FQNNGV. V was clipped by 0 bases and J by 3 bases, with 9 bases between them. The CDR3 runs 15 residues.

The rearrangement uses TRBV6-6 and TRBJ1-1; possible D gene TRBD1, 5 bases. The CDR3 consists of 14 residues. Between the trimmed V and J ends, which lost 2 bases and 4 bases, there was a span of 11 bases. Germline CDR1 MNHNY, CDR2 SVGAGI (reference sequence). CDR3 sequence: CASSYAGMSTEAFF. The DNA of the CDR3 is TGTGCCAGCAGTTACGCAGGGATGAGCACTGAAGCTTTCTTT.

The chain uses TRBV5-1 and TRBJ1-4; unclear D gene. The CDR3 has 15 residues. The germline V gene has CDR1 SGHRS and CDR2 YFSETQ. Trimming removed 3 bases from V and 6 bases from J, with 15 bases in between. The CDR3 sequence: CASSSTARGHEKLFF. DNA for the CDR3: TGCGCCAGCAGCTCCACAGCCAGAGGCCATGAAAAACTGTTTTTT.

Worth noting for this clone: The same CDR3 can be traced to other DNA sequences in this sample. The chain links TRBV5-1 to TRBJ2-3, with TRBD2 matching over 10 bases. V was pared by 3 bases and J by 0 bases, with 4 bases of the junction left unmatched. Looked up from germline, CDR1 is SGHRS and CDR2 is YFSETQ. CDR3 size: 16 residues. In DNA, the CDR3 is TGCGCCAGCAGCTACCGGACTAGCGGAAGCACAGATACGCAGTATTTT. Its translation is CASSYRTSGSTDTQYF.

The chain uses TRBV4-1 and TRBJ2-7; possibly TRBD2 for D (5 bases). The germline V gene has CDR1 MGHRA and CDR2 YSYEKL. The CDR3 contains 13 residues. Trimming shortened V by 5 bases and J by 4 bases, and 12 bases separated the two germline ends. The CDR3 loop reads CASSSVVAYEQYF. CDR3 bases: TGCGCCAGCAGCTCGGTAGTAGCGTACGAGCAGTACTTC.

The chain joins TRBV9 to TRBJ2-3, with D hard to call. Per the germline V gene, CDR1 is SGDLS and CDR2 is YYNGEE. The CDR3 is 16 amino acids. The V and J ends lost 0 bases and 1 base respectively, with 12 bases between them. The CDR3 region is CASSVASSPGTDTQYF. The CDR3 bases are TGTGCCAGCAGCGTAGCTTCGTCCCCGGGCACAGATACGCAGTATTTT.

The rearrangement links TRBV4-1 to TRBJ1-5; perhaps TRBD1 as D (6 bases). The CDR3 has 18 amino acids. The germline gives CDR1 MGHRA, CDR2 YSYEKL. V was clipped by 3 bases and J by 2 bases, with 20 bases between them. In nucleotides, the CDR3 is TGCGCCAGCAGCCAGGAGCCGATACAGGGAAAAGGCAATCAGCCCCAGCATTTT. It encodes CASSQEPIQGKGNQPQHF.

The V and J genes are TRBV5-1 and TRBJ2-5, with 8 bases identical to TRBD1. The CDR3 length is 15 residues. CDR1 is SGHRS, CDR2 YFSETQ, per germline. With 4 bases clipped from V and 1 base from J, the junction kept 6 bases outside the gene matches. DNA for the CDR3: TGCGCCAGCAGCCCGCTGACAGGGGCCCAAGAGACCCAGTACTTC. This sequence encodes CASSPLTGAQETQYF.

The chain links TRBV2 to TRBJ2-5, with D possibly being TRBD1 (6 bases). The CDR3 has 13 residues. Germline-derived CDR1 and CDR2 are SNHLY and FYNNEI. V lost 6 bases and J lost 3, with 11 bases in between. In DNA, the CDR3 is TGTGCCAGCAGGGGGGCTTCCAAAGAGACCCAGTACTTC. Residues: CASRGASKETQYF.

The chain has TRBV10-2 and TRBJ1-2; the D is unclear. V lost 7 bases and J lost 3, with 18 bases in between. From germline, CDR1 is WSHSY and CDR2 SAAADI. CDR3 size: 15 residues. The chain's CDR3 is CASTREITEYYGYTF. The CDR3 DNA reads TGCGCCAGCACCCGAGAAATTACAGAGTACTATGGCTACACCTTC.

The rearrangement links TRBV11-2 to TRBJ2-7; 7 bases map to TRBD2. After removal of 1 base from V and 2 bases from J, the junction contained 5 bases not matched to a gene. The CDR3 covers 15 residues. CDR1 and CDR2 (germline): SGHAT, FQNNGV. The DNA of the CDR3 is TGTGCCAGCAGCTTAGGCGGGAGTCTCCCCTACGAGCAGTACTTC. Its translation: CASSLGGSLPYEQYF. The whole variable domain, filled in from reference TRBV11-2 and TRBJ2-7, reads EAGVAQSPRYKIIEKRQSVAFWCNPISGHATLYWYQQILGQGPKLLIQFQNNGVVDDSQLPKDRFSAERLKGVDSTLKIQPAKLEDSAVYLCASSLGGSLPYEQYFGPGTRLTVT.

In this sample, this clone turned up once. CDR3 sequence (DNA): TGTGCCAGCAGCTCAAGCGGGAGGGCCGCTGAGACCCAGTACTTC. Translating it yields CASSSSGRAAETQYF. The chain is built from TRBV5-4 and TRBJ2-5, with 10 bases lining up with TRBD2. V lost 3 bases, J lost 5 bases, and 7 bases stayed unmatched. CDR1 SGHNT and CDR2 YYREEE come from the germline V gene (reference sequence). The CDR3 is 15 residues long.

This rearrangement joins TRBV2 to TRBJ2-7; 12 nucleotides match TRBD1. The CDR3 sequence is 18 residues long. Germline assignment: CDR1 SNHLY and CDR2 FYNNEI. After removal of 7 bases from V and 4 bases from J, the junction contained 17 bases not matched to a gene. For the CDR3, the DNA is TGTGCCAGCACTTCAGTGGGGACAGGGGGCAGGGTTGTGTACGAGCAGTACTTC. Its translation: CASTSVGTGGRVVYEQYF.